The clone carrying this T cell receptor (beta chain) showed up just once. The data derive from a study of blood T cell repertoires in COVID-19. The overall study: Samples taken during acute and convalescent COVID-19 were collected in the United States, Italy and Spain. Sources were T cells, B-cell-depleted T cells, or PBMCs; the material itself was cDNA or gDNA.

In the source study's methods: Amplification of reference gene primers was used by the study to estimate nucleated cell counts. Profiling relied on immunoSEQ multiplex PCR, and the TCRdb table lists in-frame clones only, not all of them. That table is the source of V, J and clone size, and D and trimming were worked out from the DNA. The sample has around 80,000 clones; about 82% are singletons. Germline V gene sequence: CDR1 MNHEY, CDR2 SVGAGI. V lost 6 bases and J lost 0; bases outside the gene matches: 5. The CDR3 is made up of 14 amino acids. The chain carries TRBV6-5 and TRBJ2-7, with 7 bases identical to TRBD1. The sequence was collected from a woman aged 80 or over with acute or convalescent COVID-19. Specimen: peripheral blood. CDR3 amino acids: CASRDRASSYEQYF. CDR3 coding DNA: TGTGCCAGCAGAGACAGGGCTAGCTCCTACGAGCAGTACTTC.